This TCR beta chain came from a study of blood T cells in healthy people across ages. It was with a sample-barcoded 5' primer and a J-beta primer mix that a second PCR of roughly 7 to 12 cycles was run. TCRdb itself ran the 5' RACE reads through MiXCR, one entry per CDR3 protein. This sample yields around 1.7 million distinct CDR3 sequences, of which about 30% are seen a single time; 7.7% belongs to the top ten. Every donor provided around 9.5 milliliters of peripheral blood. CDR1 and CDR2 (germline): SGHTA, FQGTGA. The J segment lost 4 bases and the V segment lost 5 bases, leaving 7 bases of the junction unmatched. The CDR3 extends over 16 amino acids. The sample holds many counts of this clonotype. Its antigen is as yet unknown. Study results and limitations: It was the long-lived donors that had more naive CD4+ cells and higher diversity than aged donors.

The specimen was blood. The chain is built from TRBV7-3 and TRBJ2-5, with 13 positions matching TRBD2. This receptor was taken from a woman aged 25 to 39 in good health. This CDR3 is CASSRGLAGTLETQYF. CDR3 nucleotides: TGTGCCAGCAGCCGGGGACTAGCGGGGACATTAGAGACCCAGTACTTC.